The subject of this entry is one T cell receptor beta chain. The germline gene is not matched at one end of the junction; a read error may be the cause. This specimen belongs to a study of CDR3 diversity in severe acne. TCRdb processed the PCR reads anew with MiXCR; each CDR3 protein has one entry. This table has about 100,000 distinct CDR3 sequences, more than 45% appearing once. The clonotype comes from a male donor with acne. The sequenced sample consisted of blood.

The CDR3 reads CASSQDPGQAYERYF. As DNA, the CDR3 is TGTGCCAGCAGCCAAGATCCCGGACAGGCCTACGAGCGGTACTTC. The chain uses TRBV3-1 and TRBJ2-7; 7 bases align to TRBD1. The germline V gene has CDR1 LGHDT and CDR2 YNNKEL (reference sequence). This CDR3 region has 15 residues.